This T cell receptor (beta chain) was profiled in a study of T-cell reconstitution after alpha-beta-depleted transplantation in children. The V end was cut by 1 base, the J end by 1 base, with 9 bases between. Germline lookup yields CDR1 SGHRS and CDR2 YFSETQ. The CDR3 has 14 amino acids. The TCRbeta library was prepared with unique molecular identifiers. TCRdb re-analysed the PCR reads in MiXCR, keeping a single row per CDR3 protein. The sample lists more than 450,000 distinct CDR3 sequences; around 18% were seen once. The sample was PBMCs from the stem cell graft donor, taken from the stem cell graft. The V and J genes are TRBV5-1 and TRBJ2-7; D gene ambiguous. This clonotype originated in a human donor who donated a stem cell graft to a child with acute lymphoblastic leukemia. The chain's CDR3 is CASSLQLTSYEQYF. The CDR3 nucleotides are TGCGCCAGCAGCTTGCAACTGACTTCCTACGAGCAGTACTTC. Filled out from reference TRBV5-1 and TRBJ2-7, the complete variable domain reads KAGVTQTPRYLIKTRGQQVTLSCSPISGHRSVSWYQQTPGQGLQFLFEYFSETQRNKGNFPGRFSGRQFSNSRSEMNVSTLELGDSALYLCASSLQLTSYEQYFGPGTRLTVT.